The 10 T cell receptor beta chains given below trace back to one sample, sequenced in a study of radiation and T cells in renal cell carcinoma. Treatment meaning: treatment-naive control, cytoreductive nephrectomy. Only in-frame clones appear in the TCRdb table, and some are missing; sequencing was by immunoSEQ multiplex PCR. The table has roughly 15,000 clones, roughly 58% seen once; the top ten hold 17%. Specimen: tumor tissue, collected from a patient whose treatment was nephrectomy without radiotherapy. These receptors originate from a man between 60 and 70 years old with renal cell carcinoma.

In nucleotides, the CDR3 is TGTGCCAGTAGTATAGATTACCCTTCGGTAGGAAACTATGGCTACACCTTC. This gives the protein CASSIDYPSVGNYGYTF. This sequence joins TRBV19 and TRBJ1-2; D not certain. This CDR3 comprises 17 residues. Germline V gene sequence: CDR1 LNHDA, CDR2 SQIVND (reference sequence). Deletions cut 0 bases from V and 2 bases from J, with 16 bases between.

The chain combines TRBV28 with TRBJ1-3; D is uncertain. The length of the CDR3 is 17 residues. V lost 5 bases, J lost 1 base, and 18 bases lay in between. Germline loops: CDR1 MDHEN, CDR2 SYDVKM. The CDR3 spells CASSPIGTLLSGNTIYF. DNA of the CDR3: TGTGCCAGCAGTCCAATCGGTACACTACTTTCTGGAAACACCATATATTTT.

The chain recombines TRBV2 with TRBJ2-3, with 7 positions matching TRBD1. After removal of 3 bases from V and 1 base from J, the junction contained 1 base not matched to a gene. From germline, CDR1 is SNHLY and CDR2 FYNNEI. The CDR3 spans 14 residues. CDR3 amino acids: CASSDTGGTDTQYF. CDR3 nucleotide sequence: TGTGCCAGCAGTGACACAGGGGGCACAGATACGCAGTATTTT.

This chain connects TRBV19 to TRBJ2-7; the D is unclear. V was pared by 6 bases and J by 0 bases, with 9 bases between. CDR1 LNHDA and CDR2 SQIVND come from the germline V gene (reference sequence). This CDR3 comprises 13 residues. Written as DNA, the CDR3 is TGTGCCAGTAGCCACCTTTCCTCCTACGAGCAGTACTTC. This gives the protein CASSHLSSYEQYF.

This clone was found once. This chain joins TRBV5-6 and TRBJ2-5; D may correspond to TRBD1 or TRBD2 (5 bases each). The germline V gene encodes CDR1 SGHDT and CDR2 YYEEEE. The CDR3 is 15 amino acids. The V end lost 4 bases, the J end lost 9 bases, and 22 bases lay between the germline ends. The DNA of the CDR3 is TGTGCCAGCAGCCCCCTTGGCAGGGACGAAGTGGCCCAGTACTTC. Encoded protein: CASSPLGRDEVAQYF.

The chain joins TRBV11-2 to TRBJ2-7; 10 bases are shared with TRBD1. This CDR3 has 14 residues. Germline loops: CDR1 SGHAT, CDR2 FQNNGV. The V and J ends lost 3 bases and 7 bases, in that order; junction bases with no gene match: 6. The CDR3 DNA is TGTGCCAGCAGCTTCCGGGACAGGGGTCGGGAGCAGTACTTC. This translates into CASSFRDRGREQYF.

This rearrangement joins TRBV18 to TRBJ2-1, with TRBD2 as a possible D gene (6 bases). V was shortened by 5 bases and J by 9 bases, with 20 bases between the two germline ends. The germline V gene has CDR1 KGHSH and CDR2 LQKENI. There are 15 residues in the CDR3. The chain's CDR3 is CASSLHPPGTFEQFF. In DNA form, the CDR3 reads TGTGCCAGCTCATTGCACCCCCCCGGGACTTTTGAGCAGTTCTTC.

This clone was picked up a small number of times. CDR3: CASSLLQHYIYEQYF. The DNA for the CDR3 is TGTGCCAGCAGTCTCCTACAGCATTACATCTACGAGCAGTACTTC. V is TRBV28 and J is TRBJ2-7, with no clear D. This CDR3 spans 15 amino acids. V was clipped by 5 bases and J by 3 bases, with 17 bases between them. Germline CDR1 MDHEN, CDR2 SYDVKM.

The chain combines TRBV5-1 with TRBJ1-1, with a weak D call TRBD1 (5 bases). Between the trimmed V and J ends, which lost 4 bases and 3 bases, there was a span of 16 bases. This CDR3 is 15 amino acids long. CDR1 SGHRS and CDR2 YFSETQ come from the germline V gene. The CDR3 here is CASSKGTLEDTEAFF. In DNA form, the CDR3 reads TGCGCCAGCAGCAAGGGGACCCTGGAGGACACTGAAGCTTTCTTT.

The rearrangement uses TRBV6-4 and TRBJ2-3, with 15 positions matching TRBD2. This CDR3 region has 15 residues. Germline lookup yields CDR1 MRHNA and CDR2 SNTAGT. With 8 bases clipped from V and 4 bases from J, the junction kept 4 bases outside the gene matches. CDR3 loop: CASRRTSGGADTQYF. For the CDR3, the DNA is TGTGCCAGCCGCCGGACTAGCGGGGGGGCAGATACGCAGTATTTT.